Listed below are T cell receptor beta chains from one sample, sequenced in a study of T cells in Graves' hyperthyroidism and ophthalmopathy. TCRdb ran MiXCR on the multiplex PCR reads and lists one entry per CDR3 protein. This sample carries 460,000 or so distinct CDR3 sequences, around an eighth of them seen once, and the ten largest clones take about a sixth. Input material: blood. The source of these receptors is a woman aged 18-35 years with Graves' hyperthyroidism. The CDR3 runs from the conserved cysteine through the conserved F or W. D genes are given only for firm matches. The size of a clone is reported for some rows only, either as once, few or many, or as a class for expanded clones.

d_gene,v_gene,abundance,len,j_gene,CDR3aa,CDR3nt
TRBD2,TRBV6-1,.,16,TRBJ2-7,CASSEGLAPGLGEQYF,TGTGCCAGCAGTGAAGGACTAGCGCCTGGCTTAGGCGAGCAGTACTTC
.,TRBV9,.,15,TRBJ1-1,CASSVGGAANTEAFF,TGTGCCAGCAGCGTAGGGGGGGCTGCGAACACTGAAGCTTTCTTT
.,TRBV15,many,13,TRBJ1-1,CATSREERVVAFF,TGTGCCACCAGCAGAGAGGAGAGGGTGGTCGCTTTCTTT
.,TRBV7-9,many,13,TRBJ2-7,CASSGTPYYEQYF,TGTGCCAGCAGCGGGACTCCCTACTACGAGCAGTACTTC
.,TRBV10-3,many,14,TRBJ2-2,CAISEDTNTGELFF,TGTGCCATCAGTGAGGACACTAACACCGGGGAGCTGTTTTTT
.,TRBV9,.,14,TRBJ2-2,CASSDLVGSGELFF,TGTGCCAGTTCCGACCTGGTAGGGTCCGGGGAGCTGTTTTTT
.,TRBV7-2,few,13,TRBJ2-5,CASRRGPEEAQYF,TGTGCCTCAAGGAGAGGGCCGGAAGAGGCCCAGTACTTC
.,TRBV5-1,many,14,TRBJ1-2,CASSLADRNYGYTF,TGCGCCAGCAGCTTGGCCGACAGAAACTATGGCTACACCTTC
TRBD1,TRBV15,.,14,TRBJ2-5,CATSRDRAAETQYF,TGTGCCACCAGCAGGGACAGGGCGGCGGAGACCCAGTACTTC
.,TRBV24-1,many,13,TRBJ1-1,CATSKQGNTEAFF,TGTGCCACCAGTAAACAGGGAAACACTGAAGCTTTCTTT
.,TRBV19,few,13,TRBJ1-2,CASSIHILNGYTF,TGTGCCAGTAGTATCCATATCCTGAATGGCTACACCTTC
.,TRBV19,many,14,TRBJ2-1,CASSTVDYYNEQFF,TGTGCCAGTAGTACGGTGGACTACTACAATGAGCAGTTCTTC
TRBD2,TRBV2,many,14,TRBJ2-1,CASGTSGSYNEQFF,TGTGCCAGCGGAACTAGCGGGAGCTACAATGAGCAGTTCTTC
TRBD2,TRBV27,many,17,TRBJ2-2,CASTPRGGTLNTGELFF,TGTGCCAGCACCCCCCGGGGGGGGACCCTGAACACCGGGGAGCTGTTTTTT
.,TRBV7-3,.,14,TRBJ2-5,CASSLMGVGETQYF,TGTGCCAGCAGCTTAATGGGAGTTGGGGAGACCCAGTACTTC
TRBD1,TRBV10-3,many,13,TRBJ2-7,CAIKDRDTYEQYF,TGTGCCATCAAGGACAGGGACACCTACGAGCAGTACTTC
.,TRBV11-2,.,15,TRBJ2-1,CASSLGMGRAYEQFF,TGTGCCAGCAGCTTAGGCATGGGCAGGGCATACGAGCAGTTCTTC
TRBD1,TRBV4-1,few,15,TRBJ2-3,CASSLQGADTDTQYF,TGCGCCAGCAGCCTACAGGGGGCCGACACAGATACGCAGTATTTT
TRBD2,TRBV5-6,.,16,TRBJ2-4,CASSLDPGLAGNIQYF,TGTGCCAGCAGCTTGGACCCGGGACTAGCGGGTAACATTCAGTACTTC
TRBD1,TRBV5-1,many,17,TRBJ2-2,CASSWAPGTGKTGELFF,TGCGCCAGCAGCTGGGCTCCCGGGACAGGGAAAACCGGGGAGCTGTTTTTT
.,TRBV28,many,15,TRBJ2-3,CAISNWAIQTDTQYF,TGTGCCATCTCGAACTGGGCGATTCAGACAGATACGCAGTATTTT
.,TRBV12-5,many,15,TRBJ1-2,CASGHANTGSNGYTF,TGTGCTAGTGGCCACGCAAATACAGGGTCGAACGGCTACACCTTC